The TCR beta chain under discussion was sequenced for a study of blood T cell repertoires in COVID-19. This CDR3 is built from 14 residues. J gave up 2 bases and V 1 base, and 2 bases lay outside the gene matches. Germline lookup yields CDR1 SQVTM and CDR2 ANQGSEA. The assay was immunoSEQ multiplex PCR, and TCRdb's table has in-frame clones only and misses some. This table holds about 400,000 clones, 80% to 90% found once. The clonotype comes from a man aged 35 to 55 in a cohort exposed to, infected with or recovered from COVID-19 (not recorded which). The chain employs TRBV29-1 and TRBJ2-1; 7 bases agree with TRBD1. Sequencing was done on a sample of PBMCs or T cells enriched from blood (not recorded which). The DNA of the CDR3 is TGCAGCGTTGAAGGCCAGGGGGCCTACAATGAGCAGTTCTTC. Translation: CSVEGQGAYNEQFF.